This TCR beta chain was found in a study of neoadjuvant nivolumab and ipilimumab in lung cancer. Broader study findings: Resected tumors had greater TCR richness and clonality than uninvolved lung. Only a small number of samples underwent TCR sequencing. Pretherapy blood TCR richness correlated positively with resected tumor richness.

The CDR3 extends over 13 amino acids. Germline CDR1 and CDR2: SGHTA and FQGNSA. The V segment lost 5 bases and the J segment 7 bases; nucleotides outside the gene matches: 7. The assay was immunoSEQ multiplex PCR, and TCRdb's table has in-frame clones only and misses some. The repertoire holds more than 40,000 clones, with around 89% as singletons. As concerns this clone: Its antigen is unknown.

This specimen was blood, taken before neoadjuvant nivolumab, alone or with ipilimumab. This TCR was sampled from an adult with non-small cell lung cancer. Some clones in this sample may be carry-over from other donors' samples. The chain has TRBV7-2 and TRBJ2-7, with 8 bases that match TRBD1. The CDR3: CASSQTGEWEQYF. CDR3 in DNA: TGTGCCAGCAGCCAGACAGGGGAGTGGGAGCAGTACTTC.